One and the same sample provided the 2 T cell receptor beta chains below, sequenced in a study of vaccination effects on CD4 cells after COVID-19. Assay: immunoSEQ multiplex PCR; the TCRdb copy retains only in-frame clones and omits some. The data contain 65,000 to 90,000 clones, roughly 75% of them singletons. For these TCRs, the target antigens are not known. Scientists isolated CD4+ T cells after a roughly ten-day culture period ended. Each participant was given two doses of one vaccine (BNT162b2 or mRNA-1273). Sequenced material: CD4+ T cells from PBMCs cultured without peptide, taken after COVID-19 vaccination. These receptors were obtained from a human donor who received a COVID-19 vaccine.

The chain carries TRBV24-1 and TRBJ2-1; 7 bases line up with TRBD1. The CDR3 sequence is 16 residues long. J lost 2 bases, V lost 2 bases, and 5 bases had no gene match. Germline V gene sequence: CDR1 KGHDR, CDR2 SFDVKD. In DNA, the CDR3 is TGTGCCACCAGTGATTCTTCCGGGACAGCCTACAATGAGCAGTTCTTC. Translating it yields CATSDSSGTAYNEQFF.

The chain uses TRBV19 and TRBJ2-1; 9 positions match TRBD1. This CDR3 contains 16 residues. The V and J ends lost 3 bases and 7 bases, in that order; junction bases with no gene match: 10. Germline loops: CDR1 LNHDA, CDR2 SQIVND (reference sequence). CDR3 amino acids: CASSMGRDRVSNEQFF. CDR3 nucleotides: TGTGCCAGTAGTATGGGTCGGGACAGGGTTTCTAATGAGCAGTTCTTC. Filled out from reference TRBV19 and TRBJ2-1, the complete variable domain reads DGGITQSPKYLFRKEGQNVTLSCEQNLNHDAMYWYRQDPGQGLRLIYYSQIVNDFQKGDIAEGYSVSREKKESFPLTVTSAQKNPTAFYLCASSMGRDRVSNEQFFGPGTRLTVL.